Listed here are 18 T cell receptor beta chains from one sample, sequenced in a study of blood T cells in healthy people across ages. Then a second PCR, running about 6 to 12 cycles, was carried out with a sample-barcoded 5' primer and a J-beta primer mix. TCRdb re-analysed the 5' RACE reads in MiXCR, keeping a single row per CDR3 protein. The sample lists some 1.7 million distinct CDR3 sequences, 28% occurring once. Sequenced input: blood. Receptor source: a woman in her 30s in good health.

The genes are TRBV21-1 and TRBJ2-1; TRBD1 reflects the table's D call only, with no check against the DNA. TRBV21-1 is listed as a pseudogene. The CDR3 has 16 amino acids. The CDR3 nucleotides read TGTGCCAGCAGCACCTCAGGGGATAGCTCCTACAATGAGCAGTTCTTC. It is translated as CASSTSGDSSYNEQFF.

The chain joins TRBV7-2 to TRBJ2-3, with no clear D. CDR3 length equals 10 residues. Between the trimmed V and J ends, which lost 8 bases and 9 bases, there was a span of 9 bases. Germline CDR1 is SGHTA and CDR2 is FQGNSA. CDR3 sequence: CASGPTTQYF. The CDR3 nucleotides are TGTGCCAGCGGACCTACAACGCAGTATTTT. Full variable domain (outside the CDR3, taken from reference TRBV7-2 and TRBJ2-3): GAGVSQSPSNKVTEKGKDVELRCDPISGHTALYWYRQSLGQGLEFLIYFQGNSAPDKSGLPSDRFSAERTGGSVSTLTIQRTQQEDSAVYLCASGPTTQYFGPGTRLTVL.

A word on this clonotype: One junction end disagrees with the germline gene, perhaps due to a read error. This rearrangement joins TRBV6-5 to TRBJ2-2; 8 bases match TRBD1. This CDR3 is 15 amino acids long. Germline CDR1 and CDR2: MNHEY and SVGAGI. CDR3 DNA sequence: TGTGCCAGCAGTACCGACAGGGGTTGGGCCGGGGAGCTGCTTTTT. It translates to CASSTDRGWAGELLF.

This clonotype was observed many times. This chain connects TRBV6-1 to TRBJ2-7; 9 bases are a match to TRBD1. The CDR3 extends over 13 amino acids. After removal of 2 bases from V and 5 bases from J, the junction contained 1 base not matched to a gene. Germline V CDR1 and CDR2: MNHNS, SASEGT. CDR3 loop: CASSETGGHEQYF. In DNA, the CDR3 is TGTGCCAGCAGTGAAACAGGGGGCCACGAGCAGTACTTC.

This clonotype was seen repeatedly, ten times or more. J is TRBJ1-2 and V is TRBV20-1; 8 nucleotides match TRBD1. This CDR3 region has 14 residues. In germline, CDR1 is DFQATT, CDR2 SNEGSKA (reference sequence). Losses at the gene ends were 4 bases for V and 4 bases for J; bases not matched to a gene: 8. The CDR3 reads CSATSGQGFYGYTF. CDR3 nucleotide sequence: TGCAGTGCTACATCCGGACAGGGCTTCTATGGCTACACCTTC.

CDR3 coding DNA: TGTGCTAGTGGAGGGGGGGCTGGCTACGAGCAGTACTTC. It codes for CASGGGAGYEQYF. This chain connects TRBV12-5 to TRBJ2-7, with TRBD2 as a possible D gene (7 bases). The CDR3 runs to 13 residues. Looked up from germline, CDR1 is LGHNT and CDR2 is FRNRAP. The V end lost 6 bases, the J end lost 3 bases, and 12 bases lay between the germline ends. The variable domain in full, completed from reference TRBV12-5 and TRBJ2-7, reads DARVTQTPRHKVTEMGQEVTMRCQPILGHNTVFWYRQTMMQGLELLAYFRNRAPLDDSGMPKDRFSAEMPDATLATLKIQPSEPRDSAVYFCASGGGAGYEQYFGPGTRLTVT.

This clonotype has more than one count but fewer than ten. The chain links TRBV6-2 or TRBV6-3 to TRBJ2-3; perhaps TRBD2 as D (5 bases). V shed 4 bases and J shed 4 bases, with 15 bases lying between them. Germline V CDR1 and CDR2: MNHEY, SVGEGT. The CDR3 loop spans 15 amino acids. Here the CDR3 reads CASSFRGTIADTQYF. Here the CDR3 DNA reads TGTGCCAGCAGTTTCCGGGGAACCATCGCAGATACGCAGTATTTT.

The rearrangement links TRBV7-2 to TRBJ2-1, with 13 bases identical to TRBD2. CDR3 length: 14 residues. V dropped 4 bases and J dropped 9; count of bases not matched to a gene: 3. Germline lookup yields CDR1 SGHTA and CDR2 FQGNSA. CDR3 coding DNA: TGTGCCAGCAGCTGGGGACTAGCGGGATCTGAGCAGTTCTTC. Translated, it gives CASSWGLAGSEQFF.

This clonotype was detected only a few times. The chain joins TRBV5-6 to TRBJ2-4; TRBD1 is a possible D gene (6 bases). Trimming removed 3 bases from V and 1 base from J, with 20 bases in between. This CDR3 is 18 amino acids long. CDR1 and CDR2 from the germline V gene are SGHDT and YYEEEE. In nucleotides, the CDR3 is TGTGCCAGCAGCTCAAAGCGGAGACAGGTCTTGGCCAAAAACATTCAGTACTTC. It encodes CASSSKRRQVLAKNIQYF.

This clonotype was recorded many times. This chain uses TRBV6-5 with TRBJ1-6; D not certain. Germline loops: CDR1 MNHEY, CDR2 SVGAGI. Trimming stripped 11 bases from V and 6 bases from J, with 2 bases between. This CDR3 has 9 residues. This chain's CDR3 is CARNSPLHF. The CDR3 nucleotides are TGTGCCCGTAATTCACCCCTCCACTTT.

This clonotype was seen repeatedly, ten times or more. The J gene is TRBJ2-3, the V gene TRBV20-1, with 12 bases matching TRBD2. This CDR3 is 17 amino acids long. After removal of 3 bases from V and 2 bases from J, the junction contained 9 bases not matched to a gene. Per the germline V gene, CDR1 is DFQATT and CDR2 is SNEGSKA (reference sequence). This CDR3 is CSARASGRAIDTDTQYF. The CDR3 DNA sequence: TGCAGTGCTAGGGCTAGCGGGAGGGCTATCGACACAGATACGCAGTATTTT.

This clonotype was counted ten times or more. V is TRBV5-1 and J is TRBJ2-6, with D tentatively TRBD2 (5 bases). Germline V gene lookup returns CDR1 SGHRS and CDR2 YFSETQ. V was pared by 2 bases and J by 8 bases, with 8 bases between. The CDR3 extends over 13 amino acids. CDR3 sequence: CASSFGGSNVLTF. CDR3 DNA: TGCGCCAGCAGCTTTGGAGGATCCAACGTCCTGACTTTC.

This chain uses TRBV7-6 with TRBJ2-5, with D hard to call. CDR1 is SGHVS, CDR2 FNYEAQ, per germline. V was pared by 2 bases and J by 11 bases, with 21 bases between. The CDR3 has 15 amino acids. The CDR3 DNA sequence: TGTGCCAGCAGCTTACGGCAGAGCTCCTACAATGAGCAGTACTTC. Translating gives CASSLRQSSYNEQYF. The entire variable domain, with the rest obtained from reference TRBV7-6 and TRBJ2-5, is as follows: GAGVSQSPRYKVTKRGQDVALRCDPISGHVSLYWYRQALGQGPEFLTYFNYEAQQDKSGLPNDRFSAERPEGSISTLTIQRTEQRDSAMYRCASSLRQSSYNEQYFGPGTRLLVL.

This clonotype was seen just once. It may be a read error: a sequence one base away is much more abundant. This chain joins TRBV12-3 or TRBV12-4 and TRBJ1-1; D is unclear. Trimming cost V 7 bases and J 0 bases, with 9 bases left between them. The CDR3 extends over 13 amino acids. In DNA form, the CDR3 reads TGTGCCAGCACTTCCGGGATGAACACTGAAGCTTTCTTT. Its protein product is CASTSGMNTEAFF.

CDR3 nucleotide sequence: TGTGCCAGCAGCCCGGGACAGGGGCCAAATCAGCCCCAGCATTTT. Protein product: CASSPGQGPNQPQHF. This sequence joins TRBV12-3 or TRBV12-4 and TRBJ1-5; 10 bases line up with TRBD1. Germline trimming cut 6 bases from V and 4 bases from J; bases unmatched to any gene: 6. This CDR3 spans 15 amino acids.

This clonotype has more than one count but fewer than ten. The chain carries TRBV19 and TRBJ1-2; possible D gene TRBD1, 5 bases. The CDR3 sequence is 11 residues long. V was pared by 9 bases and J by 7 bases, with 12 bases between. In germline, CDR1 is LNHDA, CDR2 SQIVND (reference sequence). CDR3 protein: CASSKGRGYTF. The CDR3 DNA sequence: TGTGCCAGCTCGAAGGGGCGTGGCTACACCTTC.

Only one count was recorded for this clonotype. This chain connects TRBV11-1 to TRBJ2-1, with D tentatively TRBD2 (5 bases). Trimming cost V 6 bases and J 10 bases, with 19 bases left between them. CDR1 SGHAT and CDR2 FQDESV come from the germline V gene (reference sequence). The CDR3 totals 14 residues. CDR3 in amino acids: CASSRGGLEEEQFF. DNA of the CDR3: TGTGCCAGCAGTCGAGGCGGACTCGAGGAAGAGCAGTTCTTC. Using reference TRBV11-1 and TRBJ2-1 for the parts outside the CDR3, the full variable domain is EAEVAQSPRYKITEKSQAVAFWCDPISGHATLYWYRQILGQGPELLVQFQDESVVDDSQLPKDRFSAERLKGVDSTLKIQPAELGDSAMYLCASSRGGLEEEQFFGPGTRLTVL.

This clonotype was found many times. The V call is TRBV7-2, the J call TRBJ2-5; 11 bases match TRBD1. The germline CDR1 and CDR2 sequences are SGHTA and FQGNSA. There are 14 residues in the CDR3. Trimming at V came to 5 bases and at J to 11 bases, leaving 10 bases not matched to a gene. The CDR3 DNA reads TGTGCCAGCAGCATAGGACAGGGGGCAAATTGGCAGTACTTC. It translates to CASSIGQGANWQYF.